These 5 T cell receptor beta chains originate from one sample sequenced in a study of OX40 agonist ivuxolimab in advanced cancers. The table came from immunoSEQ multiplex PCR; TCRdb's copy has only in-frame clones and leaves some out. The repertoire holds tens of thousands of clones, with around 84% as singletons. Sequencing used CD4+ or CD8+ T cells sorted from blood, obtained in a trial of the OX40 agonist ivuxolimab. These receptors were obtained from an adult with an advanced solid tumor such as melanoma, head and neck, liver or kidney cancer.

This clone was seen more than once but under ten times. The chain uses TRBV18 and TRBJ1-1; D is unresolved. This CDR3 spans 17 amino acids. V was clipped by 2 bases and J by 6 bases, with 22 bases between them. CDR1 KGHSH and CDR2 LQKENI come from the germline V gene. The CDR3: CASSPGPLTFAVPEAFF. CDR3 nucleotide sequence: TGTGCCAGCTCACCAGGACCTTTAACATTCGCCGTCCCTGAAGCTTTCTTT.

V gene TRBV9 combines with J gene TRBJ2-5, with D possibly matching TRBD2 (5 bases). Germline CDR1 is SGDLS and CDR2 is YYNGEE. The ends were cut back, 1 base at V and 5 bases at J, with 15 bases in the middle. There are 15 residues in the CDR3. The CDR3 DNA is TGTGCCAGCAGCGTAACTACGAGGGTAGAGGAGACCCAGTACTTC. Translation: CASSVTTRVEETQYF.

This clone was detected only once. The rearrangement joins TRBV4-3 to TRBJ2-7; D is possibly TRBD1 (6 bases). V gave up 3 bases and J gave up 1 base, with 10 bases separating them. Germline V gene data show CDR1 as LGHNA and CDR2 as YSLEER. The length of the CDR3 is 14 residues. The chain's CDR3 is CASSQRTVSYEQYF. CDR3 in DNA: TGCGCCAGCAGCCAGAGGACAGTTTCCTACGAGCAGTACTTC.

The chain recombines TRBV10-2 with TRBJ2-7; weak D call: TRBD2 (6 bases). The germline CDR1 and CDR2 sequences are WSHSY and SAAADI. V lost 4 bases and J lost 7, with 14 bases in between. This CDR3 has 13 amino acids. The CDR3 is CASSVEGKGEQYV. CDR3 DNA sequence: TGCGCCAGCAGTGTGGAGGGGAAAGGGGAGCAGTACGTC.

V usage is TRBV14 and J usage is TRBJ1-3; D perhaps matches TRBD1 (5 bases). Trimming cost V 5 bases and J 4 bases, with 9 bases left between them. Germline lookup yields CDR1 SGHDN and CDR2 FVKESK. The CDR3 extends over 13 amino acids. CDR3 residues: CASSLTAGNTIYF. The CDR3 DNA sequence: TGTGCCAGCAGCTTGACAGCCGGAAACACCATATATTTT.